This T cell receptor (beta chain) was identified during a study of blood T cell repertoires in COVID-19. Study background: Samples representing acute and convalescent COVID-19 were sourced from the United States, Italy and Spain.

The CDR3 is 15 amino acids. CDR1 is SEHNR, CDR2 FQNEAQ, per germline (reference sequence). The trim removed 4 bases at V and 6 bases at J, leaving 8 bases unmatched. In the study's own analysis: The authors estimated nucleated cell counts from reference gene primer amplification. The repertoire was sequenced with immunoSEQ multiplex PCR; TCRdb's copy has only in-frame clones and lacks some. V, J and clone size derive from that table, while D and trimming were established from the DNA sequence. The sample holds roughly 410,000 clones, roughly nine tenths seen once. V is TRBV7-9 and J is TRBJ2-2; TRBD2 matches at 7 bases. Sequencing was carried out using peripheral blood. This TCR came from a man in his forties or fifties with acute or convalescent COVID-19. The CDR3 coding sequence is TGTGCCAGCAGCTCGCCCGGGAGGAGGGCCGGGGAGCTGTTTTTT. It encodes CASSSPGRRAGELFF.